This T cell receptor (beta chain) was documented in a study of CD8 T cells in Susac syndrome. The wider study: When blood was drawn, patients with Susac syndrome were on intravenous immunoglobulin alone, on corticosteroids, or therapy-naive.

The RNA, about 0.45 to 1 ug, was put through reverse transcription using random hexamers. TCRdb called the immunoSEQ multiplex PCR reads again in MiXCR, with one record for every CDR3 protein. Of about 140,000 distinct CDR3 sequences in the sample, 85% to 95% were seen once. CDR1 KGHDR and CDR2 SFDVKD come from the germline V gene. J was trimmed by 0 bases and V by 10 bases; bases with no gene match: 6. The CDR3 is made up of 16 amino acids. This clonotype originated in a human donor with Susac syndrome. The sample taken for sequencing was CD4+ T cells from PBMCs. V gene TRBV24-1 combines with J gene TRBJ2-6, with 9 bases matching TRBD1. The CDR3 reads CATPRDRDSGANVLTF. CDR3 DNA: TGTGCCACTCCTCGGGACAGGGACTCTGGGGCCAACGTCCTGACTTTC.